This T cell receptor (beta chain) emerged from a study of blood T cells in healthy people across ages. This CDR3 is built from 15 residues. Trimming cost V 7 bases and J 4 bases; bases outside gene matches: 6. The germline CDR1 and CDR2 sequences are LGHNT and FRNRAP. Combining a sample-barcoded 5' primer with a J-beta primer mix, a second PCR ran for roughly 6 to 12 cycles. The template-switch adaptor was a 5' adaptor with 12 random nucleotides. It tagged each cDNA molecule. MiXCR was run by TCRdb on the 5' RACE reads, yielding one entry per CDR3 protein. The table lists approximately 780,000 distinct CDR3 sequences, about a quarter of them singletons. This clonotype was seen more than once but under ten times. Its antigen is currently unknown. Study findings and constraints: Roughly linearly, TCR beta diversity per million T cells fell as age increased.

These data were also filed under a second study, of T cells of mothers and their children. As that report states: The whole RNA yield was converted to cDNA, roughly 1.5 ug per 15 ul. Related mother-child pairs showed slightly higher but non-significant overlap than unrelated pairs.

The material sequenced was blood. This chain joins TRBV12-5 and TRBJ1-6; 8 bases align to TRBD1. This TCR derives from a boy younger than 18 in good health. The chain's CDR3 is CASAAGTGYNSPLHF. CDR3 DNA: TGTGCTAGTGCCGCCGGGACAGGATATAATTCACCCCTCCACTTT.